The subject of this entry is one T cell receptor beta chain. Antigen: not known. The CDR3 loop spans 12 amino acids. V was cut by 10 bases and J by 2 bases, with 10 bases left in between. The germline CDR1 and CDR2 sequences are SNHLY and FYNNEI. The data are from a study of long-term antiretroviral therapy in people with HIV. Survey-level immunoSEQ v3.0 assays were run. Repertoires were generated with immunoSEQ multiplex PCR, while TCRdb's copy carries only in-frame clones and drops some. The table records about 25,000 clones, roughly 86% of them present only once. Findings of the study overall: CDR3 length ranges were narrower in HIV repertoires than in controls.

This clonotype was sampled from a woman aged 25 to 45 with HIV. V gene TRBV2 combines with J gene TRBJ2-3; D is undetermined. The sequenced sample was unsorted PBMCs, obtained 1.9 years after starting antiretroviral therapy. The CDR3 nucleotides are TGTGCCACCGCCACCCTCACAGATACGCAGTATTTT. As protein: CATATLTDTQYF. The whole variable domain, remainder taken from reference TRBV2 and TRBJ2-3, is EPEVTQTPSHQVTQMGQEVILRCVPISNHLYFYWYRQILGQKVEFLVSFYNNEISEKSEIFDDQFSVERPDGSNFTLKIRSTKLEDSAMYFCATATLTDTQYFGPGTRLTVL.